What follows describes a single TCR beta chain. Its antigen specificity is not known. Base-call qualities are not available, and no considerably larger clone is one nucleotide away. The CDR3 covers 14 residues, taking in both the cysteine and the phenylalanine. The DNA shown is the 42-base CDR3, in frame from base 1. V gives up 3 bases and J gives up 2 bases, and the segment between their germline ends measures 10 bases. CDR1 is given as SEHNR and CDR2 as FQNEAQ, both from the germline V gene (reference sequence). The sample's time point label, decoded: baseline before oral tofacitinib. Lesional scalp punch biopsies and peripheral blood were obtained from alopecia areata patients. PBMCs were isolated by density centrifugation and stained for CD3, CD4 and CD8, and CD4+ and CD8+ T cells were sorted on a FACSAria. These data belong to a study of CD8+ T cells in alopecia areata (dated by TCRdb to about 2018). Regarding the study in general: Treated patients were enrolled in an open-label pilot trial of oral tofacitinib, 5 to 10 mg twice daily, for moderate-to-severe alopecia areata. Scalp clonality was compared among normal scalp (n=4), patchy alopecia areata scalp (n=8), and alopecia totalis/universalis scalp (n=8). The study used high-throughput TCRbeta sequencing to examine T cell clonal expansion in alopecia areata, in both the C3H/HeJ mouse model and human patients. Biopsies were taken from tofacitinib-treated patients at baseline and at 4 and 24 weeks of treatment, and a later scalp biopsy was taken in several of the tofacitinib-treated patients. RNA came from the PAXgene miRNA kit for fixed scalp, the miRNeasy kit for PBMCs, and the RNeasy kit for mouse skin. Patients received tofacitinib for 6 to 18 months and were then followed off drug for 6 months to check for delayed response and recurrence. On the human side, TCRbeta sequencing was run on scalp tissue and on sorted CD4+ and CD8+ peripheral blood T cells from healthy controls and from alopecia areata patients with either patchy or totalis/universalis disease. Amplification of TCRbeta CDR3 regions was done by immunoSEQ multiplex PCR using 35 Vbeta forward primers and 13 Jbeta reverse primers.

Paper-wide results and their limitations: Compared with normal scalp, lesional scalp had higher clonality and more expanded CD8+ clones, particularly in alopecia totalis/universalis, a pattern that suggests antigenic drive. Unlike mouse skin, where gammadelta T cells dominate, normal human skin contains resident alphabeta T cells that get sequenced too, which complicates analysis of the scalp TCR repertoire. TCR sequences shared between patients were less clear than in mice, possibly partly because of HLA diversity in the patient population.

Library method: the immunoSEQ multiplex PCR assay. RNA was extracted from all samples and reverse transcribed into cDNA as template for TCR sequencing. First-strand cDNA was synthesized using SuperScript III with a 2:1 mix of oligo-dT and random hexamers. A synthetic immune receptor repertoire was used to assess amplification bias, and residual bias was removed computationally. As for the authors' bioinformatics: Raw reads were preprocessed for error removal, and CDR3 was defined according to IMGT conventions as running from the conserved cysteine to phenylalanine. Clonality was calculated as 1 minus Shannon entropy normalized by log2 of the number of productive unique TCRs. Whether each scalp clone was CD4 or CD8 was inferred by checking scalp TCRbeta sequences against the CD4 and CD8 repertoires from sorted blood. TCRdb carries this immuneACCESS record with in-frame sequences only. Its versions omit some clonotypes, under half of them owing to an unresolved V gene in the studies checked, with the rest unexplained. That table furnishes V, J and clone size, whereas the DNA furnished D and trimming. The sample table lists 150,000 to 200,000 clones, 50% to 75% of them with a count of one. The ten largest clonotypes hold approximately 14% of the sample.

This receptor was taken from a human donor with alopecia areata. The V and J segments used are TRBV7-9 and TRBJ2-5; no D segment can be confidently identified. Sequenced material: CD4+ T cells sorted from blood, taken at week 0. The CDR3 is CASSLGTTQETQYF. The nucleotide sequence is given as TGTGCCAGCAGCTTGGGTACCACACAAGAGACCCAGTACTTC.